This TCR beta chain was sequenced in a study of metastatic and nonmetastatic thyroid tumors. TCRdb reanalyzed the PCR reads with MiXCR. This sample has about 30,000 clones; 9.5% to 14% occur once, and the top ten carry about a sixth. This clone turned up a few times. Until they underwent thyroid surgery, no patient had received any treatment. The germline V gene encodes CDR1 LNHNV and CDR2 YYDKDF (reference sequence). V was clipped by 0 bases and J by 3 bases; unmatched bases: 7. The CDR3 is 18 amino acids. The sequencing input was blood. This chain connects TRBV15 to TRBJ1-3, with 11 positions matching TRBD1. This TCR derives from a female donor with papillary thyroid cancer or a benign thyroid nodule (not recorded which). Some clones in this sample may be carry-over from other donors' samples. The DNA of the CDR3 is TGTGCCACCAGCAGAGATCGCCCCGGGACAGGGGGTGGAAACACCATATATTTT. Amino acids: CATSRDRPGTGGGNTIYF.